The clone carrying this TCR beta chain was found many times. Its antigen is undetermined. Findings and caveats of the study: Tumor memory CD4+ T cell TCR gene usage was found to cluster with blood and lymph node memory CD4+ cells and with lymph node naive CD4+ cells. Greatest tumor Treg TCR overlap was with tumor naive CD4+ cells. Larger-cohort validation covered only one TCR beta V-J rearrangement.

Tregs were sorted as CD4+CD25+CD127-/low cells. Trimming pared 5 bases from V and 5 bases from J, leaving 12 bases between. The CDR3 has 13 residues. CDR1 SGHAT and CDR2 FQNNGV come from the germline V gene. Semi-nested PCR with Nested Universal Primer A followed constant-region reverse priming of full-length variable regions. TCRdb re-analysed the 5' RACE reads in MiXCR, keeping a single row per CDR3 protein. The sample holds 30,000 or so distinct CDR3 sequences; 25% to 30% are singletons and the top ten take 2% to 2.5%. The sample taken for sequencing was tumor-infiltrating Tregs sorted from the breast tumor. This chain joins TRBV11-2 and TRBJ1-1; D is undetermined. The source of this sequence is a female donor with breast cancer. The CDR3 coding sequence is TGTGCCAGCAGCACCCACGGGAGGACTGAAGCTTTCTTT. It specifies CASSTHGRTEAFF.